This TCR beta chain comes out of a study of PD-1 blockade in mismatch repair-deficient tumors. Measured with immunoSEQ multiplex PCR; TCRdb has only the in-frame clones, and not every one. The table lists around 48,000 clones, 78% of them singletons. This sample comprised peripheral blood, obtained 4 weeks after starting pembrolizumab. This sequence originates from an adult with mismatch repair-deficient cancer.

The CDR3 protein is CASSDRTGITYEQYF. The DNA of the CDR3 is TGTGCCAGCAGCGATCGGACAGGAATAACCTACGAGCAGTACTTC. The chain recombines TRBV11-3 with TRBJ2-7; TRBD1 agrees at 7 bases. Germline loops: CDR1 SGHNT, CDR2 YENEEA. The CDR3 runs 15 residues. Germline trimming cut 5 bases from V and 2 bases from J; bases unmatched to any gene: 9.